Shown below are 3 T cell receptor beta chains from a single sample sequenced in a study of immune evolution from preneoplasia to lung adenocarcinoma. Profiling relied on immunoSEQ multiplex PCR, and the TCRdb table lists in-frame clones only, not all of them. Here the sample spans roughly 40,000 clones, roughly 74% being singletons. The sample taken for sequencing was FFPE invasive lung adenocarcinoma tissue. The origin of the receptors is a person between 55 and 69 years old with lung adenocarcinoma.

Within the sample, this clone is medium-sized. The chain carries TRBV6-6 and TRBJ2-7; 8 positions agree with TRBD1. The V gene end was trimmed by 2 bases and the J gene end by 6 bases; junction bases not matched to a gene: 6. CDR1 is MNHNY, CDR2 SVGAGI, per germline (reference sequence). This CDR3 has 14 amino acids. The CDR3 region has the DNA TGTGCCAGCAGTTACGGGACAGGCTTTGGCGAGCAGTACTTC. Encoded protein: CASSYGTGFGEQYF.

The genes are TRBV4-2 and TRBJ2-1; D is perhaps TRBD1 (5 bases). The CDR3 consists of 15 residues. V gave up 6 bases and J gave up 0 bases, with 12 bases separating them. Germline V lookup: CDR1 LGHNA, CDR2 YNFKEQ. CDR3 DNA sequence: TGTGCCAGCAGTCACAGGAGAAGCTCCTACAATGAGCAGTTCTTC. As protein: CASSHRRSSYNEQFF.

This chain connects TRBV19 to TRBJ2-7; D is possibly TRBD2 (5 bases). This CDR3 spans 15 amino acids. Germline CDR1 reads LNHDA; CDR2 reads SQIVND (reference sequence). V lost 2 bases and J lost 3, with 14 bases in between. The CDR3 region has the DNA TGTGCCAGTAGTATACGGCTAGCTCTTCACTACGAGCAGTACTTC. It specifies CASSIRLALHYEQYF.